These T cell receptor beta chains were read from a single sample in a study of metastatic and nonmetastatic thyroid tumors. MiXCR was used by TCRdb to re-call the PCR reads. The table shows roughly 93,000 clones, with roughly 13% occurring only once. Sequencing was done on a sample of blood. All receptors come from a female donor with papillary thyroid cancer or a benign thyroid nodule (not recorded which). Some clones in this sample may be carry-over from other donors' samples. Both conserved end residues are part of each CDR3. Each record gives: clone size, V gene, D gene, J gene, CDR3 DNA, CDR3 protein. D genes are given only for firm matches. For some rows the clone size is stated as once, few or many, or as a class when expanded; others skip it.

clone size: many; V gene: TRBV2; D gene: TRBD2; J gene: TRBJ2-7; CDR3 DNA: TGTGCCAGCAGTTCCGGGACTAGCGGGAGTCGAGAGCAGTACTTC; CDR3 protein: CASSSGTSGSREQYF
clone size: many; V gene: TRBV10-3; D gene: NA; J gene: TRBJ2-7; CDR3 DNA: TGTGCCATCAGTGGGAGAAGGAGCGACGAGCAGTACTTC; CDR3 protein: CAISGRRSDEQYF
clone size: few; V gene: TRBV6-5; D gene: NA; J gene: TRBJ1-4; CDR3 DNA: TGTGCCAGCATTTACCTTGGCTCACGACGTGTGGAAAAACTGTTTTTT; CDR3 protein: CASIYLGSRRVEKLFF
clone size: many; V gene: TRBV30; D gene: NA; J gene: TRBJ1-2; CDR3 DNA: TGTGCCTGGAAAACGGACGGATATGGCTACACCTTC; CDR3 protein: CAWKTDGYGYTF
clone size: many; V gene: TRBV6-2/TRBV6-3; D gene: NA; J gene: TRBJ2-7; CDR3 DNA: TGTGCCAGCAGCCATTTCAGGACGAGGGCCAACGAGCAGTACTTC; CDR3 protein: CASSHFRTRANEQYF
clone size: few; V gene: TRBV6-1; D gene: TRBD1; J gene: TRBJ1-4; CDR3 DNA: TGTGCCAGCAGGAAGACAGGGAGATATGAAAAACTGTTTTTT; CDR3 protein: CASRKTGRYEKLFF
clone size: NA; V gene: TRBV2; D gene: NA; J gene: TRBJ2-1; CDR3 DNA: TGTGCCAGCAGTGAATATGCGGTAGGGTACAATGAGCAGTTCTTC; CDR3 protein: CASSEYAVGYNEQFF
clone size: many; V gene: TRBV27; D gene: TRBD2; J gene: TRBJ2-3; CDR3 DNA: TGTGCCAGCCTACTACTAGCGGGAGGTTGGGATACGCAGTATTTT; CDR3 protein: CASLLLAGGWDTQYF
clone size: few; V gene: TRBV5-4; D gene: TRBD1; J gene: TRBJ2-1; CDR3 DNA: TGTGCCAGCAGCCAAAACACAGGGGATGAGCAGTTCTTC; CDR3 protein: CASSQNTGDEQFF
clone size: NA; V gene: TRBV28; D gene: NA; J gene: TRBJ2-7; CDR3 DNA: TGTGCCAGCAGTTGGGGGCGGGGGCACGAGCAGTACTTC; CDR3 protein: CASSWGRGHEQYF
clone size: many; V gene: TRBV7-9; D gene: TRBD1; J gene: TRBJ2-7; CDR3 DNA: TGTGCCAGCAGCTGGACAGGGGTCTACGAGCAGTACTTC; CDR3 protein: CASSWTGVYEQYF
clone size: many; V gene: TRBV3-1; D gene: NA; J gene: TRBJ1-4; CDR3 DNA: TGTGCCAGCAGCCAAGATCCTGTGGCAGCTTATATGAATGAAAAACTGTTTTTT; CDR3 protein: CASSQDPVAAYMNEKLFF
clone size: many; V gene: TRBV2; D gene: NA; J gene: TRBJ2-2; CDR3 DNA: TGTGCCAGCAGTGGTAGCACCACCGGGGAGCTGTTTTTT; CDR3 protein: CASSGSTTGELFF
clone size: many; V gene: TRBV11-1; D gene: TRBD2; J gene: TRBJ2-3; CDR3 DNA: TGTGCCAGCAGCACTGGGACTAGCGGAAGCACAGATACGCAGTATTTT; CDR3 protein: CASSTGTSGSTDTQYF
clone size: NA; V gene: TRBV6-1; D gene: TRBD1; J gene: TRBJ2-7; CDR3 DNA: TGTGCCAGCAGCCCCAACCGTGACAGGGCCTACGAGCAGTACTTC; CDR3 protein: CASSPNRDRAYEQYF
clone size: many; V gene: TRBV28; D gene: NA; J gene: TRBJ2-7; CDR3 DNA: TGTGCCAGTCGAGGACAGCGCTCCTACGAGCAGTACTTC; CDR3 protein: CASRGQRSYEQYF
clone size: many; V gene: TRBV30; D gene: TRBD1; J gene: TRBJ2-2; CDR3 DNA: TGTGCCTGGAGTATGACAGGGATCGGGGAGCTGTTTTTT; CDR3 protein: CAWSMTGIGELFF
clone size: many; V gene: TRBV9; D gene: NA; J gene: TRBJ2-3; CDR3 DNA: TGTGCCAGCAGCGTGATGGACGGGAAAACAGATACGCAGTATTTT; CDR3 protein: CASSVMDGKTDTQYF
clone size: many; V gene: TRBV5-6; D gene: TRBD2; J gene: TRBJ2-7; CDR3 DNA: TGTGCCAGCAGCTTGAGCGGACTAGATAGCGAGCAGTACTTC; CDR3 protein: CASSLSGLDSEQYF
clone size: few; V gene: TRBV29-1; D gene: NA; J gene: TRBJ1-2; CDR3 DNA: TGCAGCGTCTTACAGGGTTGGGGCCACACCTTC; CDR3 protein: CSVLQGWGHTF
clone size: many; V gene: TRBV19; D gene: TRBD2; J gene: TRBJ2-5; CDR3 DNA: TGTGCCAGTACCAGCGGGGACTTCCAAGAGACCCAGTACTTC; CDR3 protein: CASTSGDFQETQYF
clone size: many; V gene: TRBV10-3; D gene: TRBD2; J gene: TRBJ2-7; CDR3 DNA: TGTGCCACCCACGGTGCGGGGGTCACCTACGAGCAGTACTTC; CDR3 protein: CATHGAGVTYEQYF
clone size: many; V gene: TRBV9; D gene: TRBD1; J gene: TRBJ2-1; CDR3 DNA: TGTGCCAGCAGCGCCGGGACAGCCTACAATGAGCAGTTCTTC; CDR3 protein: CASSAGTAYNEQFF
clone size: many; V gene: TRBV3-1; D gene: TRBD1; J gene: TRBJ1-5; CDR3 DNA: TGTGCCAGCAGCCAAAGCGTCCCGACAGGGCTTGATCAGCCCCAGCATTTT; CDR3 protein: CASSQSVPTGLDQPQHF
clone size: many; V gene: TRBV9; D gene: NA; J gene: TRBJ2-7; CDR3 DNA: TGTGCCAGCAGCGCCGGGACATTAGGTAGCAACGAGCAGTACTTC; CDR3 protein: CASSAGTLGSNEQYF
clone size: many; V gene: TRBV9; D gene: NA; J gene: TRBJ1-6; CDR3 DNA: TGTGCCAGCAGCGTCACGGGAGCGTGGGGCGGCAATTCACCCCTCCACTTT; CDR3 protein: CASSVTGAWGGNSPLHF